The 15 T cell receptor beta chains below were found in one sample sequenced in a study of response to subunit inactivated influenza vaccine. TCRdb recomputed calls from the RT-PCR reads with MiXCR, one row per CDR3 protein. The sample lists some 850,000 distinct CDR3 sequences, around a sixth seen once, with roughly a tenth in the top ten. Material: PBMCs from blood, obtained about 5 days after vaccination. All receptors come from a man between 45 and 60 years old who received an inactivated influenza vaccine.

This clonotype was recorded a few times. The J gene is TRBJ2-2, the V gene TRBV28, with 13 bases fitting TRBD2. Looked up from germline, CDR1 is MDHEN and CDR2 is SYDVKM. This CDR3 comprises 15 residues. The trim removed 10 bases at V and 6 bases at J, leaving 8 bases unmatched. CDR3 loop: CAIEPGLAGAGELFF. DNA of the CDR3: TGTGCCATCGAACCTGGACTAGCGGGAGCCGGGGAGCTGTTTTTT. Filled out from reference TRBV28 and TRBJ2-2, the complete variable domain reads DVKVTQSSRYLVKRTGEKVFLECVQDMDHENMFWYRQDPGLGLRLIYFSYDVKMKEKGDIPEGYSVSREKKERFSLILESASTNQTSMYLCAIEPGLAGAGELFFGEGSRLTVL.

V is TRBV5-1 and J is TRBJ2-2; D may be TRBD1 (6 bases). The CDR3 extends over 14 amino acids. Germline values: CDR1 SGHRS, CDR2 YFSETQ. V lost 4 bases, J lost 5 bases, and 12 bases lay in between. The CDR3 reads CASSMSRGTGELFF. The CDR3 DNA reads as TGCGCCAGCAGCATGAGCAGGGGAACCGGGGAGCTGTTTTTT.

Only a few counts were recorded for this clonotype. V and J are TRBV12-3 or TRBV12-4 and TRBJ2-3; 7 bases are shared with TRBD2. The V gene end was trimmed by 3 bases and the J gene end by 4 bases; junction bases not matched to a gene: 4. The length of the CDR3 is 14 residues. In DNA form, the CDR3 reads TGTGCCAGCAGTTTCTCTAGCGGCCCAGATACGCAGTATTTT. It codes for CASSFSSGPDTQYF.

This sequence joins TRBV7-9 and TRBJ2-1; TRBD1 aligns across 7 bases. The CDR3 is made up of 14 amino acids. J gave up 4 bases and V 4 bases, and 4 bases lay outside the gene matches. Germline V gives CDR1 SEHNR, CDR2 FQNEAQ (reference sequence). CDR3 amino acids: CASSYRDSYNEQFF. CDR3 DNA: TGTGCCAGCAGCTACCGGGACAGTTACAATGAGCAGTTCTTC.

This clonotype occurred a few times. The chain employs TRBV7-9 and TRBJ2-1; 8 bases are shared with TRBD1. The germline CDR1 and CDR2 sequences are SEHNR and FQNEAQ (reference sequence). This CDR3 spans 14 amino acids. The J segment lost 7 bases and the V segment lost 5 bases, leaving 7 bases of the junction unmatched. The CDR3 sequence: CASSPAGGWNEQFF. DNA of the CDR3: TGTGCCAGCAGCCCAGCAGGGGGCTGGAATGAGCAGTTCTTC.

This clonotype appeared a few times. The chain carries TRBV6-1 and TRBJ2-5, with 7 bases matching TRBD1. The trim removed 5 bases at V and 7 bases at J, leaving 10 bases unmatched. The CDR3 covers 14 residues. CDR1 and CDR2 (germline): MNHNS, SASEGT. CDR3 loop: CASSPTTGVGTQYF. The CDR3 DNA follows: TGTGCCAGCAGTCCGACAACAGGGGTTGGGACCCAGTACTTC.

The sample holds one count of this clonotype. One end of the junction is discordant with germline, which a read error may explain. The rearrangement joins TRBV2 to TRBJ1-1; TRBD1 agrees at 8 bases. Germline lookup yields CDR1 SNHLY and CDR2 FYNNEI. The CDR3 extends over 13 amino acids. The CDR3 region is CARSGQVNTEASF. The CDR3 region has the DNA TGTGCCAGGTCGGGACAGGTGAACACTGAAGCTTCCTTT.

The chain is built from TRBV30 and TRBJ2-3, with D perhaps matching TRBD2 (5 bases). From germline, CDR1 is GTSNPN and CDR2 SVGIG (reference sequence). With 2 bases removed from V and 4 bases from J, the gap between germline ends came to 16 bases. CDR3 size: 15 residues. CDR3 DNA sequence: TGTGCCTGGAGTAGGGAGAGCACGGGTGCAGATACGCAGTATTTT. Its protein product is CAWSRESTGADTQYF.

The chain is built from TRBV5-5 and TRBJ2-3, with D perhaps matching TRBD2 (5 bases). V lost 2 bases, J lost 4 bases, and 14 bases lay in between. CDR1 is SGHKS and CDR2 is YYEKEE in the germline V gene (reference sequence). This CDR3 is built from 15 residues. The CDR3 DNA reads TGTGCCAGCAGCTTACGGGAATTGAGCGCAGATACGCAGTATTTT. Translation: CASSLRELSADTQYF.

This clonotype was seen more than once but under ten times. V gene TRBV25-1 combines with J gene TRBJ2-7, with unresolved D. V lost 8 bases, J lost 5 bases, and 7 bases lay in between. The CDR3 has 10 residues. Germline V gene data show CDR1 as MGHDK and CDR2 as SYGVNS. CDR3 loop: CASGKNEQYF. The CDR3 DNA reads TGTGCCAGCGGAAAGAACGAGCAGTACTTC.

The chain carries TRBV12-3 or TRBV12-4 and TRBJ2-7, with TRBD1 identical over 11 bases. Trimming cost V 6 bases and J 4 bases; bases outside gene matches: 8. The CDR3 totals 15 residues. The CDR3, as DNA: TGTGCCAGCAGAGCCGGGACAGGGGGTTCTTACGAGCAGTACTTC. Translated, it gives CASRAGTGGSYEQYF.

The chain carries TRBV27 and TRBJ2-1, with D perhaps being TRBD1 or TRBD2 (5 bases each). The length of the CDR3 is 14 residues. Germline V gene lookup returns CDR1 MNHEY and CDR2 SMNVEV (reference sequence). The ends were cut back, 8 bases at V and 0 bases at J, with 11 bases in the middle. DNA for the CDR3: TGTGCCAGCCGAGGGGCGGTCTCCTACAATGAGCAGTTCTTC. Translation gives CASRGAVSYNEQFF.

This clonotype was seen more than once but under ten times. The chain combines TRBV12-3 or TRBV12-4 with TRBJ2-7, with 8 positions matching TRBD1. V gave up 6 bases and J gave up 0 bases; unmatched junction bases: 7. The CDR3 sequence is 15 residues long. CDR3: CASSPRGTGSYEQYF. The CDR3 coding sequence is TGTGCCAGCAGCCCCCGGGGGACAGGCTCCTACGAGCAGTACTTC.

CDR3 DNA: TGTGCCATCAGTGAACAGGGGGCGCGGAATGAGCAGTTCTTC. Amino acids: CAISEQGARNEQFF. This chain links TRBV10-3 with TRBJ2-1; TRBD1 aligns across 9 bases. The CDR3 extends over 14 amino acids. The V gene's germline CDR1 is ENHRY and CDR2 SYGVKD. V lost 3 bases and J lost 7; bases outside the gene matches: 4.

The V gene is TRBV29-1, the J gene TRBJ1-1; D is undetermined. The CDR3 runs 12 residues. V was cut by 4 bases and J by 0 bases, with 6 bases left in between. CDR1 is SQVTM and CDR2 is ANQGSEA in the germline V gene. CDR3 protein: CSVGQVNTEAFF. The CDR3 coding sequence is TGCAGCGTTGGTCAGGTGAACACTGAAGCTTTCTTT.